This T cell receptor beta chain originates from a study of blood T cell repertoires in COVID-19. In the original workflow: Amplification with reference gene primers provided the estimates of nucleated cell counts. Sequenced by immunoSEQ multiplex PCR; TCRdb stores in-frame clones only, minus some. The V and J calls and clone size come from that table; D and trimming were worked out from the DNA. The repertoire has around 250,000 clones, 89% of them found once; the top ten carry roughly 4.5%. V was cut by 5 bases and J by 0 bases, with 12 bases left in between. The CDR3 is made up of 15 amino acids. Germline CDR1 MNHEY, CDR2 SMNVEV (reference sequence).

This TCR came from a woman between 40 and 55 years old who had recovered from COVID-19. The chain is built from TRBV27 and TRBJ2-3; the D gene is possibly TRBD1 (5 bases). Sequenced input: peripheral blood. The DNA for the CDR3 is TGTGCCAGCAGTCTCAGGGCACCTAGCACAGATACGCAGTATTTT. Translation gives CASSLRAPSTDTQYF.